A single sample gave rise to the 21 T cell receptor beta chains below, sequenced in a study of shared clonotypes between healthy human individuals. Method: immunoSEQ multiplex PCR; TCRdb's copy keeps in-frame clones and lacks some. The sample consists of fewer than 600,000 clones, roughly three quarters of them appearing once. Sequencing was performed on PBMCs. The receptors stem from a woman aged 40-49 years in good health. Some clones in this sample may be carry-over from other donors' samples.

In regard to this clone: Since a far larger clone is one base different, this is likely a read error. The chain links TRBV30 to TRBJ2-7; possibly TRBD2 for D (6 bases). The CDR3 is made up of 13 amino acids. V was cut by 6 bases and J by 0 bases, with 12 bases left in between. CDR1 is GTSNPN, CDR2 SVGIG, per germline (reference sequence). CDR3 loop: CACRTGGSYEQYF. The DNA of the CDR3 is TGTGCCTGTAGGACCGGGGGCTCCTACGAGCAGTACTTC. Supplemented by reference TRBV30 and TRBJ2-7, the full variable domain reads SQTIHQWPATLVQPVGSPLSLECTVEGTSNPNLYWYRQAAGRGLQLLFYSVGIGQISSEVPQNLSASRPQDRQFILSSKKLLLSDSGFYLCACRTGGSYEQYFGPGTRLTVT.

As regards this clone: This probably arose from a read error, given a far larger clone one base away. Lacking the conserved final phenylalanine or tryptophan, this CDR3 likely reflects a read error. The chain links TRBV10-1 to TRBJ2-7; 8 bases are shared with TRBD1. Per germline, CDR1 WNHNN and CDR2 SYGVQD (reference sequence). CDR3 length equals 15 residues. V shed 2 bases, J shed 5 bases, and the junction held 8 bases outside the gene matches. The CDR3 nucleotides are TGCGCCAGCAGTGAGACGACAGGGGCCCTGGACGAGCAGTACTCC. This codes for CASSETTGALDEQYS.

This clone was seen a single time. DNA of the CDR3: TGTGCCAGCTCACAGGGACAGGATGTCAACTATGGCTACACCTTC. Amino acids: CASSQGQDVNYGYTF. The V gene is TRBV18, the J gene TRBJ1-2; 8 bases line up with TRBD1. CDR3 length: 15 amino acids. In germline, CDR1 is KGHSH, CDR2 LQKENI. Trimming removed 4 bases from V and 2 bases from J; junction bases left unmatched: 6.

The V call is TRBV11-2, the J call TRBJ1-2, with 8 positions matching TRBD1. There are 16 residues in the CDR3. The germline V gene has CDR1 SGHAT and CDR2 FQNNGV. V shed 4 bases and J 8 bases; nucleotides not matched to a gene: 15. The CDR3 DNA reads TGTGCCAGCAGCTCACCCCAAACGGACAGGGCGCGAGGCTACACCTTC. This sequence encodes CASSSPQTDRARGYTF.

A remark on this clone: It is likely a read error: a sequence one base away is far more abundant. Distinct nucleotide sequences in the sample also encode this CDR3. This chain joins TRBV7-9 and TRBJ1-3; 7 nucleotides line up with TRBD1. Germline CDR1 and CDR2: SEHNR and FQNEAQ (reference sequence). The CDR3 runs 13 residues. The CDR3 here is CAFTGEIRNTIYF. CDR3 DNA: TGTGCCTTCACAGGGGAGATCAGAAACACCATATATTTC. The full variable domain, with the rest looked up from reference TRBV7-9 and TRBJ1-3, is DTGVSQNPRHKITKRGQNVTFRCDPISEHNRLYWYRQTLGQGPEFLTYFQNEAQLEKSRLLSDRFSAERPKGSFSTLEIQRTEQGDSAMYLCAFTGEIRNTIYFGEGSWLTVV.

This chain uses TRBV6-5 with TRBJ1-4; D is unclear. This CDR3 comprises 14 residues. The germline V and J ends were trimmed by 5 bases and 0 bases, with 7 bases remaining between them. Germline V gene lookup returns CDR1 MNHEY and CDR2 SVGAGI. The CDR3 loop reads CASSRGPTNEKLFF. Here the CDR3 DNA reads TGTGCCAGCAGTCGGGGTCCAACTAATGAAAAACTGTTTTTT.

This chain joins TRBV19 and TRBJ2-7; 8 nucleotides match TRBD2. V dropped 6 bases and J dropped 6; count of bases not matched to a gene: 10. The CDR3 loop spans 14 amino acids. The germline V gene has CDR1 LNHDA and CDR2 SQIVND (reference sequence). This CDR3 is CASSSGSRLGEQYF. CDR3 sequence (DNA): TGTGCCAGTAGCAGCGGGAGTCGTTTAGGCGAGCAGTACTTC.

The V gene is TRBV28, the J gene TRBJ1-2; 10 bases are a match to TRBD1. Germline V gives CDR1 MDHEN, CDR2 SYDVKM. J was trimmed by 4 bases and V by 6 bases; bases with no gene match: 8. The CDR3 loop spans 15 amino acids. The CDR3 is CASRIDRGRTYGYTF. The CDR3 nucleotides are TGTGCCAGCAGAATAGACAGGGGGCGGACCTATGGCTACACCTTC.

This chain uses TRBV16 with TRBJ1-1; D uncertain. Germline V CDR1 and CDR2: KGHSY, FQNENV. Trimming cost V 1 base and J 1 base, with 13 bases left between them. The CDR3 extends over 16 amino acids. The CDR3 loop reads CASSQFRGASNTEAFF. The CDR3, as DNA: TGTGCCAGCAGCCAATTTCGCGGAGCCTCGAACACTGAAGCTTTCTTT.

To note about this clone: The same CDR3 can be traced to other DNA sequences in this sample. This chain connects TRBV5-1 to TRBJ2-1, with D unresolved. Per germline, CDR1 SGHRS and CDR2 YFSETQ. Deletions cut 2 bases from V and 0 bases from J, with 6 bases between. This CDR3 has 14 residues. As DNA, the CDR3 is TGCGCCAGCAGCTTAGCAGGCTCCTACAATGAGCAGTTCTTC. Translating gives CASSLAGSYNEQFF.

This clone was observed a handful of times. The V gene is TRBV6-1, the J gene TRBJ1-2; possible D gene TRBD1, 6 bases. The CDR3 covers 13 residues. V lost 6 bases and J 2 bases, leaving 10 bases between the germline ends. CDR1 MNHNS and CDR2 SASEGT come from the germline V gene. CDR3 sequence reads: CASSPGANYGYTF. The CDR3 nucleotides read TGTGCCAGCAGCCCGGGGGCGAACTATGGCTACACCTTC.

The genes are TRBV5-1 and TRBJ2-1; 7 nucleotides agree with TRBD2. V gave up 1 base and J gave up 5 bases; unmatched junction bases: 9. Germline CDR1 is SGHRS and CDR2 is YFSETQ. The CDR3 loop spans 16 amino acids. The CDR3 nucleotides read TGCGCCAGCAGCTTGTACGGCGGGAGATCAGACAATGAGCAGTTCTTC. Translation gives CASSLYGGRSDNEQFF.

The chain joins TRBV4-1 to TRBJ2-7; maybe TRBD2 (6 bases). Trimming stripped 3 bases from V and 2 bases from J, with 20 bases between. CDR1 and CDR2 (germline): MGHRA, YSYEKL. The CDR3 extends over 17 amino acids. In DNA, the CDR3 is TGCGCCAGCAGCCACCCCTCCACAAGCGGGTCGCCCTACGAGCAGTACTTC. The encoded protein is CASSHPSTSGSPYEQYF.

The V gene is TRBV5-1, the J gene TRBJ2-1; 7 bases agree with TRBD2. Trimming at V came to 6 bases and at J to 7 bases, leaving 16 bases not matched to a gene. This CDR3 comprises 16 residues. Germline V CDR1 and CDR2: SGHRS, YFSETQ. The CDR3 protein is CASTLGGSGFGNEQFF. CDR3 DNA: TGCGCCAGCACTCTCGGCGGGAGCGGCTTTGGTAATGAGCAGTTCTTC.

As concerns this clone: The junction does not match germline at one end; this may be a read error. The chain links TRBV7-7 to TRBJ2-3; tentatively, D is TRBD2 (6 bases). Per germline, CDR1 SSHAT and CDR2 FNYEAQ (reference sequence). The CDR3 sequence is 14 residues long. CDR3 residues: CASSLGSSADTQYF. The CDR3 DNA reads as TGTGCTAGCAGCTTAGGTTCTAGCGCAGATACACAGTATTTT. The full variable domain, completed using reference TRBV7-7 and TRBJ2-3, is GAGVSQSPRYKVTKRGQDVTLRCDPISSHATLYWYQQALGQGPEFLTYFNYEAQPDKSGLPSDRFSAERPEGSISTLTIQRTEQRDSAMYRCASSLGSSADTQYFGPGTRLTVL.

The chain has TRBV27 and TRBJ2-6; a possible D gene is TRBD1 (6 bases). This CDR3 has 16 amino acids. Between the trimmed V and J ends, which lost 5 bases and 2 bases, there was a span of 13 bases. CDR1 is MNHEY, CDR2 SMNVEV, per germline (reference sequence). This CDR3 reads CASSPSPGAGANVLTF. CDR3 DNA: TGTGCCAGCAGTCCCTCCCCAGGGGCTGGGGCCAACGTCCTGACTTTC.

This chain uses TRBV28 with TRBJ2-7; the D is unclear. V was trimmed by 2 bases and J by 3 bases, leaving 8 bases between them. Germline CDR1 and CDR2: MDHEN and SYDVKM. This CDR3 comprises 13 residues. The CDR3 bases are TGTGCCAGCAGTTTAATCGCCCGCTACGAGCAGTACTTC. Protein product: CASSLIARYEQYF.

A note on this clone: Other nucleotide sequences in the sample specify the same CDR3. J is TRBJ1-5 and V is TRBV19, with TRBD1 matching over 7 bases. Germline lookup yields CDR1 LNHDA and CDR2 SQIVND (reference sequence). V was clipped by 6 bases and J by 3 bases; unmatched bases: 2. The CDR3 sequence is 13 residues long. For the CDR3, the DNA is TGTGCCAGTAGAGACAGGGTCAATCAGCCCCAGCATTTT. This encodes CASRDRVNQPQHF.

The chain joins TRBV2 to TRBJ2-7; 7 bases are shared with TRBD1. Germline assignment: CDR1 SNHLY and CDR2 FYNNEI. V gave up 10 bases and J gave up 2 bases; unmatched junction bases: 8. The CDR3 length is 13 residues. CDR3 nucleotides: TGTGCCACCCGGGATGACAGGGCCTACGAGCAGTACTTC. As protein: CATRDDRAYEQYF.

The CDR3 DNA reads as TGTGCCAGCAGTCTTACAGGGGTTGAGCAGTTCTTC. Translated, it gives CASSLTGVEQFF. The chain uses TRBV6-5 and TRBJ2-1; 7 bases map to TRBD1. This CDR3 has 12 amino acids. V lost 5 bases to trimming and J lost 9 bases; unmatched junction nucleotides: 4. Looked up from germline, CDR1 is MNHEY and CDR2 is SVGAGI.

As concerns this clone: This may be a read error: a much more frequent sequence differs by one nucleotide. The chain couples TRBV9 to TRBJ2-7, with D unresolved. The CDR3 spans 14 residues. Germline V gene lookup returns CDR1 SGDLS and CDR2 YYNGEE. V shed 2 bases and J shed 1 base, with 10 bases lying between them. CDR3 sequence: CASSVRYGSYEQYF. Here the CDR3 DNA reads TGTGCCAGCAGCGTTCGTTATGGGTCCTACGAGCAGTACTTC.